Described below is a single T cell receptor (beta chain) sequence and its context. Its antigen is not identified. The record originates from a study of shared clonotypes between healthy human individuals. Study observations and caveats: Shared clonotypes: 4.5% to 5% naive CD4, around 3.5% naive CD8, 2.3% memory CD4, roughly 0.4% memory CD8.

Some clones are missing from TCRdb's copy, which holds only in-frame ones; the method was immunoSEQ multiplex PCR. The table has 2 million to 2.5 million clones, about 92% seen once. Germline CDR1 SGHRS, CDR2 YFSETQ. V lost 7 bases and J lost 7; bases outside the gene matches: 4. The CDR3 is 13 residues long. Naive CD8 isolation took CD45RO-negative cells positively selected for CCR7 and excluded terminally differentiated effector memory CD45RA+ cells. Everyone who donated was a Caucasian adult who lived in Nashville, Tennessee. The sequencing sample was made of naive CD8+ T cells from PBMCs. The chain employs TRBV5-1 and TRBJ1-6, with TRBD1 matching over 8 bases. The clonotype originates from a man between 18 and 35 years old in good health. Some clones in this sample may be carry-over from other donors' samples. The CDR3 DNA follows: TGCGCCAGCCGAGACAGGGGCAATTCACCCCTCCACTTT. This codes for CASRDRGNSPLHF.